What follows is one TCR beta chain and its context. No antigen is known for it. Authors' analysis steps: Junction-only immunoSEQ sequences carried no quality scores, so filtering differed. Profiling relied on immunoSEQ multiplex PCR, and the TCRdb table lists in-frame clones only, not all of them. The V and J calls and clone size are taken from that table; D and trimming were inferred from the DNA. The profile shows around 1 million clones, 60% to 85% of them singletons. The data are from a study of shared clonotypes between healthy human individuals. Overall study results and limits: Clonotypes that were shared across a few donors made up approximately 5% of naive CD4 clonotypes.

The clonotype originates from a young man in good health. The sample was memory CD4+ T cells sorted from blood. The subset was: CD45RA-negative fraction.

CDR3 loop: CASSPGTGVSYEQYF. CDR3 in DNA: TGTGCCAGCAGCCCAGGGACAGGGGTTTCCTACGAGCAGTACTTC. The V gene is TRBV5-6, the J gene TRBJ2-7, with 10 bases identical to TRBD1. Losses at the gene ends were 4 bases for V and 1 base for J; bases not matched to a gene: 5. The V gene's germline CDR1 is SGHDT and CDR2 YYEEEE. The CDR3 spans 15 residues. Full variable domain (missing parts from reference TRBV5-6 and TRBJ2-7): DAGVTQSPTHLIKTRGQQVTLRCSPKSGHDTVSWYQQALGQGPQFIFQYYEEEERQRGNFPDRFSGHQFPNYSSELNVNALLLGDSALYLCASSPGTGVSYEQYFGPGTRLTVT.